This T cell receptor beta chain appears in the sequencing data of a study of monozygotic twins with inflammatory bowel disease. The length of the CDR3 is 16 residues. Germline CDR1 SGHTA, CDR2 FQGNSA. Turning to this clonotype: Its antigen is not identified.

Two nested PCRs, approximately 16 and 9 cycles, amplified TCRalpha and TCRbeta cDNA. Each CDR3 protein gets one entry in TCRdb, which reprocessed the 5' RACE reads and gives no DNA. The sample table includes about 160,000 distinct CDR3 sequences. Researchers isolated total RNA from whole blood without sorting T cells. Overall study results and limits: TCRbeta diversity (inverse Simpson) was lower in IBD patients than in healthy co-twins. Resolution of different T cell subtypes was not achieved.

The chain carries TRBV7-2 and TRBJ1-1. The material sequenced was blood. The sequence derives from a human donor with ulcerative colitis or Crohn's disease, or a healthy co-twin of an affected twin (not recorded which). CDR3 amino acids: CASSLVFTSPGTEAFF.